This note documents a single T cell receptor beta chain sequence. These data come from a study of blood T cell repertoires in COVID-19. This study enrolled people aged roughly 18 to 89 from about 24 US geographic areas. V was pared by 5 bases and J by 5 bases, with 8 bases of the junction left unmatched. This CDR3 comprises 13 residues. Germline V gene data show CDR1 as SQVTM and CDR2 as ANQGSEA. As originally analysed: Quantification of nucleated cells was approximated via reference gene primer amplification. The protocol was immunoSEQ multiplex PCR, while the TCRdb copy is restricted to in-frame clones and leaves out a portion. V and J calls and clone size follow that table, whereas D and trimming were derived from the DNA. The profile shows hundreds of thousands of clones, 87% of them singletons.

The V call is TRBV29-1, the J call TRBJ1-2; TRBD1 agrees at 7 bases. Sequenced sample: PBMCs or T cells enriched from blood (not recorded which). The sequence was obtained from a woman under 30 with acute COVID-19. The CDR3 region is CSVLDRKHYGYTF. DNA of the CDR3: TGCAGCGTTCTGGACAGGAAACATTATGGCTACACCTTC.